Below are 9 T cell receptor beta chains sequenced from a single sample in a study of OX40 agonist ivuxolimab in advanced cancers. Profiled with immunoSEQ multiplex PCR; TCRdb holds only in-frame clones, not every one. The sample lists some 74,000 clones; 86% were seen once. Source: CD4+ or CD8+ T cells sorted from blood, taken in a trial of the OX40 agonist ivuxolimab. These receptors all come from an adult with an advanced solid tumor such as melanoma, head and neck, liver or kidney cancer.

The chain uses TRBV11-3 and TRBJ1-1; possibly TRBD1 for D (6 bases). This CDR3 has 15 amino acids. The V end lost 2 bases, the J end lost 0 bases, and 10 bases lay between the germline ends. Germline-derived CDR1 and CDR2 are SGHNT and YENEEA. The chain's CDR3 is CASSLLGGVNTEAFF. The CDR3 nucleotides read TGTGCCAGCAGCTTATTGGGGGGCGTGAACACTGAAGCTTTCTTT.

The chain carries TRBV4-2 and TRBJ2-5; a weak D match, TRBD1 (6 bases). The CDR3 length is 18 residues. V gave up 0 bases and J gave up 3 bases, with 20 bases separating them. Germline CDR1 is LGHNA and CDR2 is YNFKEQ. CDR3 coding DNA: TGTGCCAGCAGCCAAGAATCCTCGGCCTCCAGGACAGAAGAGACCCAGTACTTC. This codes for CASSQESSASRTEETQYF.

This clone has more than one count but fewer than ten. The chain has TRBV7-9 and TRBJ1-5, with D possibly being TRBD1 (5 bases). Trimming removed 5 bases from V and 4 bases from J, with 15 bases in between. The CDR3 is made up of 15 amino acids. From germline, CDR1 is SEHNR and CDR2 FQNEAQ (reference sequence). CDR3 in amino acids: CASSLGTTDNQPQHF. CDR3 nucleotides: TGTGCCAGCAGCCTCGGGACGACCGATAATCAGCCCCAGCATTTT.

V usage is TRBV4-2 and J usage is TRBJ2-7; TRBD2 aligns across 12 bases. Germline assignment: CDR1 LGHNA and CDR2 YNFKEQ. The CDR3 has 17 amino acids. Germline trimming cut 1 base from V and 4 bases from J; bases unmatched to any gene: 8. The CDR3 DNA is TGTGCCAGCAGCCAAGTGGCTAGCGGGAGGGCCGGGTACGAGCAGTACTTC. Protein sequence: CASSQVASGRAGYEQYF.

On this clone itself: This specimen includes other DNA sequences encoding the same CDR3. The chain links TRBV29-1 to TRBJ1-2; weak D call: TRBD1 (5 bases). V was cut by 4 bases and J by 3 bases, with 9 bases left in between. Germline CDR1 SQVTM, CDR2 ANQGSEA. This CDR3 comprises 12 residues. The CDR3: CSVGREDYGYTF. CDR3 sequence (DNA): TGCAGCGTTGGCAGGGAGGACTATGGCTACACCTTC.

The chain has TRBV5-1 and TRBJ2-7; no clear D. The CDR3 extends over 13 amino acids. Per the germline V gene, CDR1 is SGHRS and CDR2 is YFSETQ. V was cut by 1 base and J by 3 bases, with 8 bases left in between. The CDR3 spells CASSLKTFYEQYF. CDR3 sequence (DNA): TGCGCCAGCAGCTTGAAAACATTCTACGAGCAGTACTTC.

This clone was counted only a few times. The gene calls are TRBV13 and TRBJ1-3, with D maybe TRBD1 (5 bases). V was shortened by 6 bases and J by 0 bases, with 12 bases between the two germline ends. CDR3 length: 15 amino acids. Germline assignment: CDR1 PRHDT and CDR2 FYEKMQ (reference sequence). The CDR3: CASRRSGFSGNTIYF. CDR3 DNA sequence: TGTGCCAGCAGGCGATCAGGGTTCTCTGGAAACACCATATATTTT.

The CDR3 nucleotides read TGTGCCAGCAGCTTCGGTCTCGGGGGCAACAATGAGCAGTTCTTC. Translated: CASSFGLGGNNEQFF. The rearrangement links TRBV5-4 to TRBJ2-1; D could derive from TRBD1 or TRBD2 (6 bases each). The CDR3 length is 15 residues. The ends were cut back, 2 bases at V and 5 bases at J, with 14 bases in the middle. Germline V gene sequence: CDR1 SGHNT, CDR2 YYREEE (reference sequence).

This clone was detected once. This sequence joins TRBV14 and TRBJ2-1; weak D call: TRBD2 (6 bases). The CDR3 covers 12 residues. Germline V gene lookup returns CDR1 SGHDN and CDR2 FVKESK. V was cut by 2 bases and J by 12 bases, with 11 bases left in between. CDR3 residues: CASSQFRDWQFF. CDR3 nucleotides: TGTGCCAGCAGCCAATTCCGGGACTGGCAGTTCTTC.